Following are 13 T cell receptor beta chains from one sample sequenced in a study of PD-1 blockade in classical Hodgkin lymphoma. After autologous stem cell transplantation all patients relapsed, and prior brentuximab vedotin exposure differed between cohorts. Sequencing was performed with immunoSEQ multiplex PCR; in TCRdb, only in-frame clones are kept and a portion is missing. The sample includes 10,000 to 15,000 clones, roughly 80% seen only once; the top ten take 25%. The sequenced sample was peripheral blood mononuclear cells (PBMCs), obtained at baseline. The receptors were gathered from a human donor with classical Hodgkin lymphoma.

The rearrangement joins TRBV11-2 to TRBJ2-7; 7 positions match TRBD1. This CDR3 is 13 amino acids long. CDR1 and CDR2 from the germline V gene are SGHAT and FQNNGV. V lost 0 bases to trimming and J lost 9 bases; unmatched junction nucleotides: 5. The CDR3 region is CASSLEQGLWQYF. In DNA form, the CDR3 reads TGTGCCAGCAGCTTAGAACAGGGGCTCTGGCAGTACTTC.

This CDR3 is CAISVGGRGDEQYF. Here the CDR3 DNA reads TGTGCCATCAGTGTAGGCGGGAGAGGCGACGAGCAGTACTTC. J is TRBJ2-7 and V is TRBV10-3, with 7 bases identical to TRBD2. V was clipped by 4 bases and J by 5 bases; unmatched bases: 8. The CDR3 is 14 residues long. Germline V gene lookup returns CDR1 ENHRY and CDR2 SYGVKD.

The chain combines TRBV29-1 with TRBJ2-5; TRBD2 might be the D (7 bases). This CDR3 contains 14 residues. The V gene lost 5 bases and the J gene lost 5 bases, with 18 bases spanning the gap. The V gene's germline CDR1 is SQVTM and CDR2 ANQGSEA. The DNA for the CDR3 is TGCAGCGTTCAAAGGGGGGGCTTGTGGGAGACCCAGTACTTC. This sequence encodes CSVQRGGLWETQYF.

The chain carries TRBV19 and TRBJ2-5; a possible D gene is TRBD1 (5 bases). Germline V gene sequence: CDR1 LNHDA, CDR2 SQIVND (reference sequence). The length of the CDR3 is 15 residues. V was shortened by 3 bases and J by 5 bases, with 16 bases between the two germline ends. CDR3 in DNA: TGTGCCAGTAGTATCCCTGACAGTTTTGCGGAGACCCAGTACTTC. Its translation is CASSIPDSFAETQYF.

The genes are TRBV12-2 and TRBJ2-3; TRBD1 is the table's D call and was not checked against the DNA. TRBV12-2 is labeled a pseudogene. The CDR3 sequence is 15 residues long. The CDR3 coding sequence is TGTGCAAGTCGCTTCCACAGGGAATTCACAGATACGCAGTATTTT. Translated: CASRFHREFTDTQYF.

This clone was found a few times. This chain links TRBV5-4 with TRBJ2-5, with D unclear. CDR3 size: 14 residues. Trimming took 0 bases from V and 1 from J, leaving 7 bases between them. Per the germline V gene, CDR1 is SGHNT and CDR2 is YYREEE (reference sequence). CDR3 in amino acids: CASSLGQLQETQYF. CDR3 DNA sequence: TGTGCCAGCAGCTTGGGGCAGCTCCAAGAGACCCAGTACTTC.

The chain uses TRBV5-1 and TRBJ2-5; 13 bases align to TRBD2. The V gene's germline CDR1 is SGHRS and CDR2 YFSETQ. The CDR3 contains 14 residues. The V segment lost 5 bases and the J segment 7 bases; nucleotides outside the gene matches: 5. CDR3 protein: CASSRTSGSMTQYF. The CDR3 DNA is TGCGCCAGCAGTCGGACTAGCGGGAGCATGACCCAGTACTTC. The full variable domain, with the rest looked up from reference TRBV5-1 and TRBJ2-5, is KAGVTQTPRYLIKTRGQQVTLSCSPISGHRSVSWYQQTPGQGLQFLFEYFSETQRNKGNFPGRFSGRQFSNSRSEMNVSTLELGDSALYLCASSRTSGSMTQYFGPGTRLLVL.

CDR3 in DNA: TGTGCCGCCTGCCGGGACATCAATCAGCCCCAGCATTTT. Translating gives CAACRDINQPQHF. V is TRBV10-3 and J is TRBJ1-5, with D perhaps TRBD1 (6 bases). Per the germline V gene, CDR1 is ENHRY and CDR2 is SYGVKD. V was shortened by 11 bases and J by 3 bases, with 14 bases between the two germline ends. This CDR3 is 13 amino acids long.

J is TRBJ2-1 and V is TRBV2; 8 bases fit TRBD2. Losses at the gene ends were 9 bases for V and 3 bases for J; bases not matched to a gene: 7. The CDR3 extends over 14 amino acids. Germline V gene data show CDR1 as SNHLY and CDR2 as FYNNEI. CDR3 residues: CASGTGTSYNEQFF. The CDR3 region has the DNA TGTGCCAGTGGAACCGGGACTAGCTACAATGAGCAGTTCTTC.

The gene calls are TRBV10-2 and TRBJ2-5; TRBD1 agrees at 8 bases. Germline loops: CDR1 WSHSY, CDR2 SAAADI. The CDR3 sequence is 14 residues long. V shed 6 bases and J 1 base; nucleotides not matched to a gene: 4. The CDR3 sequence: CASRRTGSQETQYF. The CDR3 DNA follows: TGCGCCAGCAGGAGGACAGGGAGCCAAGAGACCCAGTACTTC.

V is TRBV5-5 and J is TRBJ2-1, with D maybe TRBD1 (5 bases). The CDR3 extends over 13 amino acids. The V end lost 4 bases, the J end lost 8 bases, and 13 bases lay between the germline ends. Germline CDR1 SGHKS, CDR2 YYEKEE (reference sequence). In DNA, the CDR3 is TGTGCCAGCAGCCCCAGGACATTTTATGAGCAGTTCTTC. Its translation is CASSPRTFYEQFF.

The chain links TRBV6-1 to TRBJ2-7; no clear D gene. CDR3 length: 12 amino acids. V was trimmed by 6 bases and J by 6 bases, leaving 12 bases between them. Germline CDR1 MNHNS, CDR2 SASEGT. CDR3 region: CASSRYVPEQYF. DNA for the CDR3: TGTGCCAGCAGCCGATATGTACCCGAGCAGTACTTC.

The genes are TRBV14 and TRBJ1-5; the D is unclear. Germline lookup yields CDR1 SGHDN and CDR2 FVKESK. Trimming took 4 bases from V and 0 from J, leaving 19 bases between them. This CDR3 is 18 amino acids long. CDR3 in amino acids: CASSRLAGSPDSNQPQHF. CDR3 nucleotide sequence: TGTGCCAGCAGCCGACTAGCCGGATCCCCGGATAGCAATCAGCCCCAGCATTTT. Variable domain in full (rest from reference TRBV14 and TRBJ1-5): EAGVTQFPSHSVIEKGQTVTLRCDPISGHDNLYWYRRVMGKEIKFLLHFVKESKQDESGMPNNRFLAERTGGTYSTLKVQPAELEDSGVYFCASSRLAGSPDSNQPQHFGDGTRLSIL.